This T cell receptor beta chain was identified during a study of blood T cell repertoires in COVID-19. Study as a whole: Sites in the United States, Italy and Spain provided acute and convalescent COVID-19 samples. Sources were T cells, B-cell-depleted T cells, or PBMCs; the material itself was cDNA or gDNA.

The V and J ends lost 6 bases and 6 bases respectively, with 14 bases between them. From germline, CDR1 is MNHEY and CDR2 SVGAGI. The CDR3 sequence is 14 residues long. In the source study's methods: Estimation of nucleated cell counts was performed using reference gene primer amplification. Using immunoSEQ multiplex PCR, the repertoire was profiled, and TCRdb retains in-frame clones only, with some absent. The D gene and trimming were derived from the DNA, and the V and J assignments and clone size from that table. The sample yields a few hundred thousand clones, about 93% seen once. Seattle researchers signed up patients amid active infection and tracked them longitudinally.

The sequenced material came from peripheral blood. V is TRBV6-5 and J is TRBJ2-2, with D possibly TRBD2 on 5 matching bases. The TCR originated in a woman aged 25-40 years with COVID-19, enrolled during active disease. The CDR3 is CASRVEASAGELFF. The CDR3 bases are TGTGCCAGCAGGGTGGAGGCGTCCGCCGGGGAGCTGTTTTTT.